The 19 T cell receptor beta chains in this list originate from one sample, sequenced in a study of blood T cell repertoires in COVID-19. The method was immunoSEQ multiplex PCR; TCRdb's version includes in-frame clones alone and lacks a portion of them. The sample yields over 45,000 clones, around 86% seen once. Specimen: peripheral blood. These receptors all come from a man aged 45-65 years with active COVID-19.

The genes are TRBV19 and TRBJ2-1; no clear D. The CDR3 sequence is 13 residues long. Trimming pared 6 bases from V and 2 bases from J, leaving 8 bases between. CDR1 is LNHDA, CDR2 SQIVND, per germline (reference sequence). Written as DNA, the CDR3 is TGTGCCAGTAGCGGGTATCCCTACAATGAGCAGTTCTTC. This gives the protein CASSGYPYNEQFF.

The rearrangement links TRBV15 to TRBJ2-7, with 8 bases that match TRBD1. Germline trimming cut 5 bases from V and 3 bases from J; bases unmatched to any gene: 6. The CDR3 covers 14 residues. Germline values: CDR1 LNHNV, CDR2 YYDKDF (reference sequence). CDR3 coding DNA: TGTGCCACCAGCCACGGACAGGGTGACTACGAGCAGTACTTC. Residues: CATSHGQGDYEQYF.

The chain carries TRBV4-1 and TRBJ1-2; TRBD1 matches 7 bases. The CDR3 runs to 15 residues. Germline CDR1 MGHRA, CDR2 YSYEKL. J was trimmed by 5 bases and V by 0 bases; bases with no gene match: 6. The CDR3 nucleotides read TGCGCCAGCAGCCAAGATGGGCCAGGGGGGTATGGCTACACCTTC. This gives the protein CASSQDGPGGYGYTF.

This chain links TRBV19 with TRBJ2-7, with 9 bases fitting TRBD2. Germline CDR1 is LNHDA and CDR2 is SQIVND (reference sequence). This CDR3 region has 14 residues. V dropped 7 bases and J dropped 2; count of bases not matched to a gene: 6. CDR3 loop: CASTRTSEPYEQYF. CDR3 sequence (DNA): TGTGCCAGTACCCGGACTAGCGAACCCTACGAGCAGTACTTC.

The CDR3 coding sequence is TGCGCCAGCAGCGAGCAGGGAGGTCAAGAGACCCAGTACTTC. It is translated as CASSEQGGQETQYF. This chain uses TRBV5-1 with TRBJ2-5, with D tentatively TRBD2 (6 bases). The CDR3 extends over 14 amino acids. The germline CDR1 and CDR2 sequences are SGHRS and YFSETQ. V was shortened by 4 bases and J by 2 bases, with 12 bases between the two germline ends.

The V and J genes are TRBV10-3 and TRBJ1-1; 7 positions agree with TRBD1. After removal of 6 bases from V and 8 bases from J, the junction contained 9 bases not matched to a gene. The CDR3 has 13 residues. Germline V gene data show CDR1 as ENHRY and CDR2 as SYGVKD. The CDR3 here is CAISSRGQDEAFF. Here the CDR3 DNA reads TGTGCCATCAGCAGTCGTGGACAGGACGAAGCTTTCTTT.

The gene calls are TRBV6-2 or TRBV6-3 and TRBJ2-7; weak D call: TRBD2 (5 bases). CDR1 is MNHEY and CDR2 is SVGEGT in the germline V gene. The germline V and J ends were trimmed by 2 bases and 12 bases, with 20 bases remaining between them. This CDR3 has 14 amino acids. CDR3 in DNA: TGTGCCAGCAGTTACGAATCTATTCGGACTCGGGTGTACTTC. Its protein product is CASSYESIRTRVYF.

The rearrangement uses TRBV5-6 and TRBJ2-5; TRBD2 matches 12 bases. Germline CDR1 SGHDT, CDR2 YYEEEE. The J segment lost 5 bases and the V segment lost 1 base, leaving 6 bases of the junction unmatched. This CDR3 is built from 16 residues. This CDR3 reads CASSLLSSGGAETQYF. The CDR3 coding sequence is TGTGCCAGCAGCTTGCTCTCTAGCGGGGGGGCGGAGACCCAGTACTTC.

The chain couples TRBV28 to TRBJ1-5, with no clear D. Trimming stripped 4 bases from V and 2 bases from J, with 12 bases between. This CDR3 has 15 residues. The germline gives CDR1 MDHEN, CDR2 SYDVKM. CDR3 coding DNA: TGTGCCAGCAGTTCTGGTTCCGGTGGCAATCAGCCCCAGCATTTT. This gives the protein CASSSGSGGNQPQHF.

V usage is TRBV19 and J usage is TRBJ1-1; TRBD1 might be the D (5 bases). The germline V gene has CDR1 LNHDA and CDR2 SQIVND (reference sequence). The V end lost 7 bases, the J end lost 3 bases, and 18 bases lay between the germline ends. The CDR3 contains 15 residues. The CDR3 region is CASNRGTQGDTEAFF. The CDR3 coding sequence is TGTGCCAGTAACCGCGGGACCCAAGGTGACACTGAAGCTTTCTTT.

J is TRBJ2-5 and V is TRBV12-5; 9 positions match TRBD1. Trimming took 1 base from V and 2 from J; bases not matched to a gene: 5. Germline V gene lookup returns CDR1 LGHNT and CDR2 FRNRAP. The CDR3 length is 16 residues. The CDR3 coding sequence is TGTGCTAGTGGTTTGGCCGGGACAGGGAATCAAGAGACCCAGTACTTC. This encodes CASGLAGTGNQETQYF.

This chain uses TRBV20-1 with TRBJ2-3; D unresolved. This CDR3 has 9 residues. CDR1 and CDR2 (germline): DFQATT, SNEGSKA (reference sequence). The germline V and J ends were trimmed by 3 bases and 11 bases, with 6 bases remaining between them. Here the CDR3 reads CSASRQQYF. The CDR3 DNA is TGCAGTGCTAGCCGACAGCAGTATTTT.

The chain has TRBV14 and TRBJ2-2; 8 nucleotides match TRBD1. CDR1 and CDR2 (germline): SGHDN, FVKESK. V was pared by 0 bases and J by 6 bases, with 3 bases of the junction left unmatched. This CDR3 has 15 residues. CDR3 amino acids: CASSQDTGGAGELFF. CDR3 nucleotide sequence: TGTGCCAGCAGCCAAGATACAGGGGGAGCCGGGGAGCTGTTTTTT.

The chain uses TRBV6-5 and TRBJ1-1, with unresolved D. CDR3 size: 13 residues. Looked up from germline, CDR1 is MNHEY and CDR2 is SVGAGI. Trimming shortened V by 2 bases and J by 7 bases, and 11 bases separated the two germline ends. Written as DNA, the CDR3 is TGTGCCAGCAGTTACCACGGAGAGTTTGAAGCTTTCTTT. This sequence encodes CASSYHGEFEAFF.

V is TRBV7-9 and J is TRBJ2-1; unclear D gene. The CDR3 runs 11 residues. V lost 1 base to trimming and J lost 10 bases, with 5 bases between them. CDR1 and CDR2 (germline): SEHNR, FQNEAQ (reference sequence). CDR3 sequence reads: CASSLDSEQFF. The CDR3 DNA is TGTGCCAGCAGCTTAGATAGCGAGCAGTTCTTC.

This rearrangement joins TRBV19 to TRBJ2-1; D is perhaps TRBD1 (6 bases). Germline V CDR1 and CDR2: LNHDA, SQIVND (reference sequence). V was pared by 5 bases and J by 1 base, with 6 bases between. CDR3 length: 13 residues. The CDR3 DNA sequence: TGTGCCAGTAGTGGGACATCCTACAATGAGCAGTTCTTC. Its protein is CASSGTSYNEQFF.

This chain joins TRBV6-6 and TRBJ1-4; TRBD1 matches at 7 bases. This CDR3 has 16 residues. Germline CDR1 and CDR2: MNHNY and SVGAGI (reference sequence). V lost 7 bases and J lost 5; bases outside the gene matches: 13. The CDR3 loop is CASTTLEWTGNEKLFF. CDR3 in DNA: TGTGCCAGCACCACGCTTGAATGGACAGGAAATGAAAAACTGTTTTTT.

This chain links TRBV27 with TRBJ2-6, with TRBD1 as a possible D gene (6 bases). V lost 5 bases and J 1 base, leaving 9 bases between the germline ends. The germline CDR1 and CDR2 sequences are MNHEY and SMNVEV (reference sequence). The CDR3 has 15 residues. Written as DNA, the CDR3 is TGTGCCAGCAGTGTAGACAGGTCTGGGGCCAACGTCCTGACTTTC. It encodes CASSVDRSGANVLTF.

The CDR3 protein is CASFGGSTDTQYF. The CDR3 DNA sequence: TGTGCCAGCTTCGGGGGAAGCACAGATACGCAGTATTTT. J is TRBJ2-3 and V is TRBV18; D is perhaps TRBD2 (6 bases). The germline gives CDR1 KGHSH, CDR2 LQKENI. The CDR3 totals 13 residues. The V end lost 7 bases, the J end lost 0 bases, and 8 bases lay between the germline ends.